This TCR beta chain was captured in a study of PD-L1 blockade in urothelial cancer. Study-wide background: Starting around 2014, patients were given atezolizumab (1,200 mg intravenously every 3 weeks). A median approximately 140,000 T cells were found in blood samples.

V was pared by 0 bases and J by 7 bases, with 2 bases of the junction left unmatched. CDR1 and CDR2 (germline): SGHRS, YFSETQ. This CDR3 spans 14 amino acids. TCRdb's copy holds only in-frame clones and misses some; the assay was immunoSEQ multiplex PCR. The profile shows about 110,000 clones, 75% to 95% of them singletons. Study-wide findings and caveats: Stronger expansion of tumor-associated clones in blood at 3 weeks distinguished durable-benefit patients.

Time point defined: peripheral blood 6 weeks after treatment start. It was locally advanced or metastatic urothelial carcinoma that patients had. About this clone: Its target is unknown.

The sequence was collected from a man aged 60-69 years with urothelial cancer. Here the sequenced sample was PBMCs, taken around atezolizumab (anti-PD-L1) treatment. The chain is built from TRBV5-1 and TRBJ1-4, with 8 positions matching TRBD1. The CDR3 loop reads CASSLGTGFEKLFF. CDR3 in DNA: TGCGCCAGCAGCTTGGGGACAGGGTTTGAAAAACTGTTTTTT.